The clone carrying this T cell receptor beta chain showed up just a few times. What it recognizes is unknown. This sample stems from a study of regulatory T cells in long-lasting Graves disease. Study information: Graves' disease counted as persistent after over 5 years of antithyroid drugs with positive TSH receptor antibodies. Whole-study results and caveats: TRBV28, TRBJ1-2 and TRBJ2-5 were favored in persistent disease. Persistent Graves' cases showed lower TCR diversity than newly diagnosed cases.

Germline CDR1 is DFQATT and CDR2 is SNEGSKA (reference sequence). The CDR3 consists of 15 residues. V lost 5 bases and J lost 2, with 18 bases in between. The time point denotes: persistent/refractory GD, antithyroid drugs over 5 years with positive TRAb. RNA extracted from PBMCs served as the sequencing template. Graves' disease diagnosis was established per American Thyroid Association guidelines. Arm-PCR of CDR3 regions and iRepertoire HTBI primers were used to build TCR beta libraries. MiXCR was run by TCRdb on the multiplex PCR reads, yielding one entry per CDR3 protein. In the table there are some 430,000 distinct CDR3 sequences, 20% to 25% of which are singletons.

The receptor was isolated from a female donor with Graves disease. The material sequenced was peripheral blood mononuclear cells (PBMCs), taken when the disease was refractory, from a patient treated with antithyroid drugs. The rearrangement links TRBV20-1 to TRBJ1-2; D unclear. CDR3 DNA sequence: TGCAGTGCTCGACCCCCGGTCGTCGGCAACTATGGCTACACCTTC. As protein: CSARPPVVGNYGYTF.